The TCR beta chain described here comes from a study of cytomegalovirus exposure and HLA in healthy donors. Study-wide findings and caveats: According to the study, some 160 TCR beta chains were cytomegalovirus-associated.

With respect to this clone: What it binds is unknown.

The CDR3 has 15 residues. The V gene lost 8 bases and the J gene lost 6 bases, with 19 bases spanning the gap. In germline, CDR1 is MDHEN, CDR2 SYDVKM. Primers included in the PCR were 60 Vbeta and 13 Jbeta primers. Generated by immunoSEQ multiplex PCR, the TCRdb table keeps only in-frame clones and is missing some. This table holds about 130,000 clones, around 67% found once. The rearrangement joins TRBV28 to TRBJ2-2; D might be TRBD2 (7 bases). Sequenced: PBMCs. The TCR sequence derives from a woman in her forties in good health and CMV-seropositive. The CDR3 coding sequence is TGTGCCAGCCACCCGCCCGGGGGGCGCGCCGGGGAGCTGTTTTTT. Protein product: CASHPPGGRAGELFF.